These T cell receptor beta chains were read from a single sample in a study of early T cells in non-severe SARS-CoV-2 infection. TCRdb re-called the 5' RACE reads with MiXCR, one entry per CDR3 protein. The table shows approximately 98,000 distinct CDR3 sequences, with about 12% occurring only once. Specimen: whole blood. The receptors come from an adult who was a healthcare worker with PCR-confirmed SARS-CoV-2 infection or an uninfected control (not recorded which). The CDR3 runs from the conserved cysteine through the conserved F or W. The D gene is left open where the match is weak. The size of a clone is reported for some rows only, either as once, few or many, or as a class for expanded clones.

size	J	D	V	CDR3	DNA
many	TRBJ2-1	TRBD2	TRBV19	CASSDPGLAPREQFF	TGTGCCAGTAGCGATCCGGGACTAGCGCCCCGGGAGCAGTTCTTC
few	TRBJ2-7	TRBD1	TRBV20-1	CSARPGQATYEQYF	TGCAGTGCTAGGCCGGGACAGGCGACCTACGAGCAGTACTTC
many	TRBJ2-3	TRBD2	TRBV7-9	CASSLRIAGGGTDTQYF	TGTGCCAGCAGCCTACGAATAGCGGGGGGCGGCACAGATACGCAGTATTTT
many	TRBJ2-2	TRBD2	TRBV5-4	CASSLRGSLNTGELFF	TGTGCCAGCAGCTTGCGCGGGAGTTTAAACACCGGGGAGCTGTTTTTT
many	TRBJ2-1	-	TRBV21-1	CASLIYNEQFF	TGTGCCAGCCTTATCTACAATGAGCAGTTCTTC
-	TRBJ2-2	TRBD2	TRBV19	CATRTSGEDTGELFF	TGTGCCACTCGGACTAGCGGGGAGGACACCGGGGAGCTGTTTTTT
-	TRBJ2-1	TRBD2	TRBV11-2	CASSLIWGLVYEQFF	TGTGCCAGCAGCTTAATATGGGGACTAGTGTATGAGCAGTTCTTC
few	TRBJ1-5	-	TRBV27	CASSQTRNQPQHF	TGTGCCAGCAGTCAAACCCGAAATCAGCCCCAGCATTTT
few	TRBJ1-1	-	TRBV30	CAWRELGGLAEAFF	TGTGCCTGGAGAGAACTGGGGGGGCTGGCTGAAGCTTTCTTT
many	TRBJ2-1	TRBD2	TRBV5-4	CASSRGAGLENNEQFF	TGTGCCAGCAGCCGCGGGGCGGGACTAGAGAACAATGAGCAGTTCTTC
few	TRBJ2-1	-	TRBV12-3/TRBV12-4	CASSLVLARDEQFF	TGTGCCAGCAGTTTGGTTCTAGCGAGGGATGAGCAGTTCTTC
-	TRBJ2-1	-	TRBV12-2	CASRSSSGGRYNEQFF	TGTGCAAGTCGCTCGTCCTCAGGGGGCCGTTACAATGAGCAGTTCTTC
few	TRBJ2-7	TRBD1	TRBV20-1	CSVRPGQGTYEQYF	TGCAGTGTCCGTCCGGGACAGGGTACCTACGAGCAGTACTTC
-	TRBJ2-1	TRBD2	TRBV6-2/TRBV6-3	CASSYPLLAGATYNEQFF	TGTGCCAGCAGTTACCCCCTCTTAGCGGGGGCCACCTACAATGAGCAGTTCTTC
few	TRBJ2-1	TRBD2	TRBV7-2	CASSLAAGGVAGAQFF	TGTGCCAGCAGCTTAGCTGCGGGGGGTGTCGCGGGAGCCCAGTTCTTC
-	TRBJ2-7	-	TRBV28	CASSPPTVQGYEQYF	TGTGCCAGCAGTCCACCGACAGTCCAGGGCTACGAGCAGTACTTC
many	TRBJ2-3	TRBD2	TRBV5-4	CASRGGGTFLTDTQYF	TGTGCCAGCAGGGGGGGGGGAACCTTCCTCACAGATACGCAGTATTTT
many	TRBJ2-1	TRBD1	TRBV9	CASSQTGGPYNEQFF	TGTGCCAGCAGCCAAACAGGGGGCCCCTACAATGAGCAGTTCTTC
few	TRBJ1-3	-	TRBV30	CAWKLGGNTIYF	TGTGCCTGGAAGCTGGGCGGAAACACCATATATTTT
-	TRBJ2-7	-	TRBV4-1	CASSQGDIQNEQYF	TGCGCCAGCAGCCAAGGGGACATTCAAAACGAGCAGTACTTC
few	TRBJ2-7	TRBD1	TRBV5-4	CASSPYGQGYNEQYF	TGTGCCAGCAGCCCCTATGGACAGGGATATAACGAGCAGTACTTC
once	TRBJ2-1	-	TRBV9	CASAGRGLNEQFF	TGTGCCAGCGCCGGAAGGGGACTGAATGAGCAGTTCTTC
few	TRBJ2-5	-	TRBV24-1	CATSDPGREETQYF	TGTGCCACCAGTGACCCCGGCAGGGAAGAGACCCAGTACTTC
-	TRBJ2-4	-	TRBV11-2	CASSLEVAAKNIQYF	TGTGCCAGCAGCTTAGAGGTGGCGGCTAAAAACATTCAGTACTTC
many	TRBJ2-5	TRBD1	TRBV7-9	CASSSGQGRETQYF	TGTGCCAGCAGTTCGGGACAGGGGCGTGAGACCCAGTACTTC
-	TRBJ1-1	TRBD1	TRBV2	CASRGQEDF	TGTGCCAGCAGGGGACAGGAAGACTTT
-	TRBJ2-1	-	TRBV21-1	CASSAHPWDRVGLNAVDEQFF	TGTGCCAGCAGCGCACACCCCTGGGACAGGGTCGGGTTGAATGCAGTCGATGAGCAGTTCTTC
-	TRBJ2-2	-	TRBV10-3	CAISESGRGLFF	TGTGCCATCAGTGAGTCTGGACGGGGGCTGTTTTTT
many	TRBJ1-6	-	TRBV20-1	CSARGQISYNSPLHF	TGCAGTGCTAGAGGTCAGATCTCCTATAATTCACCCCTCCACTTT
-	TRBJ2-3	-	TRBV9	CASSVGLDTQYF	TGTGCCAGCAGCGTAGGTCTGGATACGCAGTATTTT
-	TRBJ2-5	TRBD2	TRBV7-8	CASTLRVARGAGGPAETQYF	TGTGCCAGCACCCTCCGAGTGGCTAGGGGAGCGGGAGGGCCGGCGGAGACCCAGTACTTC
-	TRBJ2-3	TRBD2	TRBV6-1	CASNLLAASTDTQYF	TGTGCCAGCAACCTCCTAGCGGCTAGCACAGATACGCAGTATTTT
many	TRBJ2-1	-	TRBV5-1	CASSLGGGPYNEQFF	TGCGCCAGCAGCTTGGGTGGGGGCCCGTACAATGAGCAGTTCTTC
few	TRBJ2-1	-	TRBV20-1	CSATQGDEQFF	TGCAGTGCTACGCAAGGAGACGAGCAGTTCTTC
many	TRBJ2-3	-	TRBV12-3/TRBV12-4	CASRYTDTQYF	TGTGCCAGCAGATACACAGATACGCAGTATTTT
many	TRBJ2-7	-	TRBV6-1	CASSESWRWQYF	TGTGCCAGCAGTGAAAGCTGGAGGTGGCAGTACTTC
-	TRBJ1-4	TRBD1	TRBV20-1	CSARRQGASLEKLFF	TGCAGTGCTAGAAGGCAGGGGGCTTCCCTTGAAAAACTGTTTTTT
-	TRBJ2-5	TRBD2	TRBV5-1	CASSSGLAVPETQYF	TGCGCCAGCAGCTCTGGACTAGCGGTACCAGAGACCCAGTACTTC
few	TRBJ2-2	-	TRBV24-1	CATSDGRLHTGELFF	TGTGCCACCAGTGATGGCAGACTTCACACCGGGGAGCTGTTTTTT
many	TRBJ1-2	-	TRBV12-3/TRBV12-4	CASSFGIGAGDNGYTF	TGTGCCAGCAGCTTCGGGATTGGGGCAGGAGACAATGGCTACACCTTC
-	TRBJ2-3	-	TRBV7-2	CASSEWLTGGTDTQYF	TGTGCCAGCAGCGAGTGGTTGACAGGAGGCACAGATACGCAGTATTTT